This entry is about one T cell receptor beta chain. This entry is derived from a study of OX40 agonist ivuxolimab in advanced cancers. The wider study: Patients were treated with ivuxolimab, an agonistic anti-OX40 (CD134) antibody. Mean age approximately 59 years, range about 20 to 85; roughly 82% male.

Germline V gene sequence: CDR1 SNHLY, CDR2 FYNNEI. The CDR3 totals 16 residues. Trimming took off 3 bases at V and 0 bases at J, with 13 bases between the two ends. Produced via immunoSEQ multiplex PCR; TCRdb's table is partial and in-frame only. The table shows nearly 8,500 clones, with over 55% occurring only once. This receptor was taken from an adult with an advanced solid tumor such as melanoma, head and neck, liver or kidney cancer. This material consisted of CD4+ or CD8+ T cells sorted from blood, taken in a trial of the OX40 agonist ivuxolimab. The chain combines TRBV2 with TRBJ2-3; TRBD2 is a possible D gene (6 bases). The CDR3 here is CASSDVRERSTDTQYF. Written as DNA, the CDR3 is TGTGCCAGCAGTGATGTTCGGGAGCGGAGCACAGATACGCAGTATTTT.